This T cell receptor beta chain derives from a study of blood T cell repertoires in COVID-19. Study context: The United States, Italy and Spain supplied acute and convalescent COVID-19 samples. T cells, B-cell-depleted T cells, or PBMCs provided the cDNA or gDNA that served as material.

Per the study methods: Amplification of reference gene primers provided the estimated nucleated cell counts. Libraries were prepared by immunoSEQ multiplex PCR; TCRdb keeps only in-frame clonotypes and omits some of them. That table is the source of V, J and clone size, and D and trimming were worked out from the DNA. The data show 200,000 to 300,000 clones, roughly 91% seen once. CDR1 and CDR2 (germline): SGHDN, FVKESK. CDR3 length: 17 amino acids. J gave up 4 bases and V 3 bases, and 10 bases lay outside the gene matches. The sequence derives from a woman aged 40 to 50 who had recovered from COVID-19. Specimen: peripheral blood. The V and J genes are TRBV14 and TRBJ2-1; 9 bases fit TRBD1. The chain's CDR3 is CASSHRPGQGRYNEQFF. The CDR3 DNA sequence: TGTGCCAGCAGCCACCGCCCCGGACAGGGGAGGTACAATGAGCAGTTCTTC.